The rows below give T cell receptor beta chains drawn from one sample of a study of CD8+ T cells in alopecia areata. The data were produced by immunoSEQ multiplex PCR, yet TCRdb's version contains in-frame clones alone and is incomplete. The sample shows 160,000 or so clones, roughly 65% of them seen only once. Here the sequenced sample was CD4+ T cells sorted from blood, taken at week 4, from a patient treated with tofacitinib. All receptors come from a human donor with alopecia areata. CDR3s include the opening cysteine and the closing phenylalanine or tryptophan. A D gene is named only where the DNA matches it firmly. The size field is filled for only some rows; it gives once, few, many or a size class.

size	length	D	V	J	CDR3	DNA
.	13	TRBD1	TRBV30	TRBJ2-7	CAWSVGQGTEQYF	TGTGCCTGGAGTGTAGGACAGGGGACTGAGCAGTACTTC
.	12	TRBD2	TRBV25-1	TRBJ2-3	CASLSLGGTQYF	TGTGCCAGCCTTTCGCTGGGGGGGACGCAGTATTTT
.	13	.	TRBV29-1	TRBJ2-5	CSVEHRAAGTQYF	TGCAGCGTTGAGCACCGGGCAGCGGGGACCCAGTACTTC
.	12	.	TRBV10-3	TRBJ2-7	CAISVADYEQYF	TGTGCCATCAGTGTTGCAGATTACGAGCAGTACTTC
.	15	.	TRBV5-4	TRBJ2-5	CASSYPGGPQETQYF	TGTGCCAGCAGCTACCCGGGGGGCCCCCAAGAGACCCAGTACTTC
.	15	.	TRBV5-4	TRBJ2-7	CASSLPGPGAYEQYF	TGTGCCAGCAGCTTACCCGGCCCGGGCGCCTACGAGCAGTACTTC
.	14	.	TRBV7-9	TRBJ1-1	CASSLETTVLIAFF	TGTGCCAGCAGCTTGGAGACGACAGTCCTTATAGCTTTCTTT
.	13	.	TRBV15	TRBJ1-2	CATSGPLNYGYTF	TGTGCCACCAGCGGCCCACTGAACTATGGCTACACCTTC
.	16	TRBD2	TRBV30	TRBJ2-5	CAWSPLAGAGEETQYF	TGTGCCTGGAGTCCCCTAGCGGGGGCCGGAGAGGAGACCCAGTACTTC
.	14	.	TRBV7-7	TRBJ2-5	CASSPRGARETQYF	TGTGCTAGCAGCCCTCGGGGAGCGAGGGAGACCCAGTACTTC
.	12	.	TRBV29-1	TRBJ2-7	CSVVRSSYEQYF	TGCAGCGTTGTTAGGTCCTCCTACGAGCAGTACTTC
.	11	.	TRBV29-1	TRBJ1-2	CSVARGPGYTF	TGCAGCGTTGCGAGGGGCCCTGGCTACACCTTC
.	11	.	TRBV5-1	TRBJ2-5	CASSLQETQYF	TGCGCCAGCAGTCTCCAAGAGACCCAGTACTTC
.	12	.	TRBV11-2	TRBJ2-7	CASSLVNYEQYF	TGTGCCAGCAGCTTAGTGAACTACGAGCAGTACTTC
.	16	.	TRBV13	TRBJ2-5	CASSSPDLWGQETQYF	TGTGCCAGCAGCTCCCCAGATCTTTGGGGCCAAGAGACCCAGTACTTC
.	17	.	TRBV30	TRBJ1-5	CAWSSMRDVEGNQPQHF	TGTGCCTGGAGCTCTATGCGGGACGTTGAGGGCAATCAGCCCCAGCATTTT
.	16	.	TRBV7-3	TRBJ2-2	CASSLWGQANTGELFF	TGTGCCAGCAGCTTATGGGGACAAGCGAACACCGGGGAGCTGTTTTTT
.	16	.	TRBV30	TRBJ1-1	CAWRKGKGRPYPEAFF	TGTGCCTGGAGGAAGGGGAAGGGACGGCCGTACCCTGAAGCTTTCTTT
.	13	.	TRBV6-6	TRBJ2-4	CASRKYPKNIQYF	TGTGCCAGCAGGAAGTACCCCAAAAACATTCAGTACTTC
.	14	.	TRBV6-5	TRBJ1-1	CASSYLGGDTEAFF	TGTGCCAGCAGTTACCTCGGGGGTGACACTGAAGCTTTCTTT
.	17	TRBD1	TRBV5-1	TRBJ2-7	CASSLGQGRATRDEQYF	TGCGCCAGCAGCTTGGGACAGGGGAGAGCGACTCGGGACGAGCAGTACTTC
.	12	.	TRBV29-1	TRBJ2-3	CSVDRGVDTQYF	TGCAGCGTTGATAGGGGAGTAGATACGCAGTATTTT
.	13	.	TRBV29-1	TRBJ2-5	CSVRDQYRETQYF	TGCAGCGTCCGGGACCAGTACCGGGAGACCCAGTACTTC
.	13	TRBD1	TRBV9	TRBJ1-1	CASSMTGGTEAFF	TGTGCCAGCAGCATGACAGGGGGCACTGAAGCTTTCTTT
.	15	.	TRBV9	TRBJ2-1	CASSPFSRVGGEQFF	TGTGCCAGCAGCCCCTTTTCCCGGGTTGGGGGTGAGCAGTTCTTC
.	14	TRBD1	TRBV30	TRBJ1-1	CAWSHGQGAAEAFF	TGTGCCTGGAGCCACGGACAGGGGGCGGCTGAAGCTTTCTTT
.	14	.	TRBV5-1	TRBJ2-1	CASSLVGSYNEQFF	TGCGCCAGCAGCTTGGTCGGCTCCTACAATGAGCAGTTCTTC
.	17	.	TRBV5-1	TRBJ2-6	CASSFLAGGPGANVLTF	TGCGCCAGCAGCTTTCTGGCAGGGGGGCCTGGGGCCAACGTCCTGACTTTC
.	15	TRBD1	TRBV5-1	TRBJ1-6	CASSLGAGGQSPLHF	TGCGCCAGCAGCTTGGGGGCAGGGGGCCAATCACCCCTCCACTTT
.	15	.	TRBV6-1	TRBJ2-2	CASSVYRLNTGELFF	TGTGCCAGCAGTGTGTACAGGCTGAACACCGGGGAGCTGTTTTTT
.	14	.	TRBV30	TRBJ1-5	CAWSSAGAGQPQHF	TGTGCCTGGAGTTCGGCAGGGGCAGGGCAGCCCCAGCATTTT
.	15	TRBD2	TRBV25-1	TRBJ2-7	CASSKGGTTIDEQYF	TGTGCCAGCAGTAAGGGCGGGACTACAATCGACGAGCAGTACTTC
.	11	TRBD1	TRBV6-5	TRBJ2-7	CASTGGTALYF	TGTGCCAGCACAGGGGGAACAGCCCTGTACTTC
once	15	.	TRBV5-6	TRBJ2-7	CASSTQGPTYYEQYF	TGTGCCAGCAGCACACAAGGGCCGACATATTACGAGCAGTACTTC
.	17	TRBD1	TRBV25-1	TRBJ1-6	CASSESGQEPPNSPLHF	TGTGCCAGCAGTGAGTCGGGACAGGAACCCCCGAATTCACCCCTCCACTTT
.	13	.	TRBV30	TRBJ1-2	CAWSVGTNYGYTF	TGTGCCTGGAGTGTGGGCACAAACTATGGCTACACCTTC
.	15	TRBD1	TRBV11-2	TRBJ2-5	CASSTGDRGRETQYF	TGTGCCAGCAGCACTGGGGACAGGGGTAGGGAGACCCAGTACTTC
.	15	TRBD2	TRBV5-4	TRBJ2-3	CASSLGLAGTDTQYF	TGTGCCAGCAGCTTGGGACTAGCGGGCACAGATACGCAGTATTTT
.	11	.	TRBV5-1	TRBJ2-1	CASSLSAEQFF	TGCGCCAGCAGCTTGTCTGCTGAGCAGTTCTTC
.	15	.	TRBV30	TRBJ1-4	CAWSLLTGTNEKLFF	TGTGCCTGGAGCTTATTGACGGGTACTAATGAAAAACTGTTTTTT
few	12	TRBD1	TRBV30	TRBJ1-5	CAWSQGDQPQHF	TGTGCCTGGAGTCAGGGGGATCAGCCCCAGCATTTT
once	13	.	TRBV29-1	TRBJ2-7	CSVQTGNSYEQYF	TGCAGCGTCCAAACAGGGAATTCCTACGAGCAGTACTTC